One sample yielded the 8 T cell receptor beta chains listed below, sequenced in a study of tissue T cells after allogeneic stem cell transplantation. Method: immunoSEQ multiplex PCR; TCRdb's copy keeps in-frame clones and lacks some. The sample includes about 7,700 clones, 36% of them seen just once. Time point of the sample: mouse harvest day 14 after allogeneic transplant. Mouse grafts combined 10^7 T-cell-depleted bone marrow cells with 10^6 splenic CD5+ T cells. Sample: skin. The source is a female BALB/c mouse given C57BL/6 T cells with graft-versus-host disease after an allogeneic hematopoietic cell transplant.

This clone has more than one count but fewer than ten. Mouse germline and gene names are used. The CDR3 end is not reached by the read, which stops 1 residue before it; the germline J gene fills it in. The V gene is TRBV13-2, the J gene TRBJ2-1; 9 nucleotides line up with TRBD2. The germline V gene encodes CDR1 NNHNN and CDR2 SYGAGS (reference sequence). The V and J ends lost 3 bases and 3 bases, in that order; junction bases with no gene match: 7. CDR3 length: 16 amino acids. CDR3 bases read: TGTGCCAGCGGTGGTTGGGGGGGCGCAGGCTATGCTGAGCAGTTC. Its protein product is CASGGWGGAGYAEQF. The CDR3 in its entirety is CASGGWGGAGYAEQFF.

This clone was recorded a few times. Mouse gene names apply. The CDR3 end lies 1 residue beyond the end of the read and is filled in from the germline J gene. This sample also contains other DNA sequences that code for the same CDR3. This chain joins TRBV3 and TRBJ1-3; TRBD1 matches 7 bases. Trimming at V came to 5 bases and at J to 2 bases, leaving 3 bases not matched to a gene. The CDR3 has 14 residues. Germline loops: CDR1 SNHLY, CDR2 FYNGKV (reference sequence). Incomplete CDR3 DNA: TGTGCCAGCAGCCCTCAGGGGGCTGGAAATACGCTCTAT. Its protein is CASSPQGAGNTLY. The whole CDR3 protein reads CASSPQGAGNTLYF.

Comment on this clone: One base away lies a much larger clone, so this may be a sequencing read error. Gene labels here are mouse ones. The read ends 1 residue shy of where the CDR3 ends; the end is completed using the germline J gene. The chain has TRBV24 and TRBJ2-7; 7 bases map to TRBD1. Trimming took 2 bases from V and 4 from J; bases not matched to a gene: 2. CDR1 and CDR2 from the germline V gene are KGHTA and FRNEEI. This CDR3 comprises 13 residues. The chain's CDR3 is CASSLAGGYEQYF. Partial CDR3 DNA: TGTGCCAGCAGTCTGGCAGGGGGTTATGAACAGTAC.

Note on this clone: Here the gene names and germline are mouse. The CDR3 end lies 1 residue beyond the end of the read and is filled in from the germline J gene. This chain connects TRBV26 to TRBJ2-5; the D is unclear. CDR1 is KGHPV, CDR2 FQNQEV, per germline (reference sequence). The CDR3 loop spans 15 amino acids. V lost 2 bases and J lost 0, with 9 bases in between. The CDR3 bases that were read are TGTGCCAGCAGTCTGAACAGAATTAACCAAGACACCCAGTAC. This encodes CASSLNRINQDTQY. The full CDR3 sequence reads CASSLNRINQDTQYF.

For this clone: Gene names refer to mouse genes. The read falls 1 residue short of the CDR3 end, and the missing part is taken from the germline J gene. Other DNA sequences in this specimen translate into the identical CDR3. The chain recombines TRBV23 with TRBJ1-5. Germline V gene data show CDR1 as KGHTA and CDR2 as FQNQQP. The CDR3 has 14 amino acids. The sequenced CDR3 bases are TGCTCCAGCGGGCGGGCAAGGAGCAACCAGGCTCCGCTT. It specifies CSSGRARSNQAPL. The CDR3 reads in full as CSSGRARSNQAPLF. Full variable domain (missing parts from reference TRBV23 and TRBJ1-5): DAAVTQKPRYLIKMKGQEAEMKCIPEKGHTAVFWYQQKQSKELKFLIYFQNQQPLDQIDMVKERFSAVCPSSSLCSLGIRTCEAEDSALYLCSSGRARSNQAPLFGEGTRLSVL.

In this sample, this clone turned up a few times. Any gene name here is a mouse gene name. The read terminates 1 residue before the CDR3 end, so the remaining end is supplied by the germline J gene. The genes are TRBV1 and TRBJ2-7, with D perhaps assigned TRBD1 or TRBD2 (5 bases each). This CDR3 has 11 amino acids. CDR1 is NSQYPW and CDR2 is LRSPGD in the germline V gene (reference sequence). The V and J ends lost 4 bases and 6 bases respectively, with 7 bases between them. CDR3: CTCSGGAEQYF. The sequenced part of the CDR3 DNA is TGCACCTGCAGTGGAGGGGCTGAACAGTAC.

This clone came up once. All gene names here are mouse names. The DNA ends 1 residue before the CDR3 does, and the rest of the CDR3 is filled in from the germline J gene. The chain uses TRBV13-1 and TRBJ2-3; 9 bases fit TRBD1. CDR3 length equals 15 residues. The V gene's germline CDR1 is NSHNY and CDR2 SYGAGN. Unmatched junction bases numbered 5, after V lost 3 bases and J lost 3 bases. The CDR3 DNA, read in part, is TGTGCCAGCAGTGGCTACAGGGGGCGGGCAGAAACGCTGTAT. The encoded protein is CASSGYRGRAETLY. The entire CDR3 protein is CASSGYRGRAETLYF.

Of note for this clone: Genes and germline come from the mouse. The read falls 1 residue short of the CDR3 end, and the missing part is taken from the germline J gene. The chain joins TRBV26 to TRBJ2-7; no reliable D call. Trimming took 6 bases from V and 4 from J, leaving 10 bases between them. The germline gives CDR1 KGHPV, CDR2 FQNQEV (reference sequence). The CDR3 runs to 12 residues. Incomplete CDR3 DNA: TGTGCCAGCAGCCCGTCGGGGTATGAACAGTAC. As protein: CASSPSGYEQY. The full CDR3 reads CASSPSGYEQYF.